These 7 T cell receptor beta chains were sequenced from one sample in a study of blood T cells in healthy people across ages. A second PCR of about 6 to 11 cycles used a sample-barcoded 5' primer and a J-beta primer mix. TCRdb re-called the 5' RACE reads through MiXCR, storing one row per CDR3 protein. The sample has approximately 680,000 distinct CDR3 sequences, about a third seen once. The sample taken for sequencing was blood. The receptors were sampled from an elderly woman in good health.

This clonotype showed up many times. The gene calls are TRBV5-4 and TRBJ2-7; D is unclear. Germline CDR1 is SGHNT and CDR2 is YYREEE (reference sequence). The CDR3 totals 14 residues. Trimming shortened V by 4 bases and J by 2 bases, and 13 bases separated the two germline ends. CDR3 coding DNA: TGTGCCAGCAGCACCCAGGATCCAGCCTACGAGCAGTACTTC. Its translation is CASSTQDPAYEQYF.

Points on this clonotype: At one end, the junction sequence differs from germline, possibly due to a read error. The V call is TRBV9, the J call TRBJ2-1; D tentatively fits TRBD1 or TRBD2 (6 bases each). The CDR3 has 15 amino acids. Germline assignment: CDR1 SGDLS and CDR2 YYNGEE. The CDR3 DNA reads as TGTGCCAGCAGCCCGCGGGACAAATCATACAATGAGCAGTGCTTC. Amino acids: CASSPRDKSYNEQCF.

There are many counts of this clonotype. The chain recombines TRBV19 with TRBJ2-1; tentatively, D is TRBD1 (6 bases). Germline-derived CDR1 and CDR2 are LNHDA and SQIVND (reference sequence). With 8 bases removed from V and 10 bases from J, the gap between germline ends came to 18 bases. This CDR3 spans 13 amino acids. The CDR3 reads CASGGRVRGEQFF. CDR3 DNA: TGTGCCAGTGGTGGTCGGGTAAGGGGGGAGCAGTTCTTC.

In its sample, this clonotype was seen a few times. This chain joins TRBV5-6 and TRBJ2-1, with D perhaps matching TRBD1 (6 bases). The CDR3 has 15 residues. V shed 2 bases and J shed 1 base, with 10 bases lying between them. Germline CDR1 is SGHDT and CDR2 is YYEEEE. The CDR3 nucleotides read TGTGCCAGCAGCTTTCGACAGGCGTCCTACAATGAGCAGTTCTTC. Encoded protein: CASSFRQASYNEQFF. The full variable domain, with the rest looked up from reference TRBV5-6 and TRBJ2-1, is DAGVTQSPTHLIKTRGQQVTLRCSPKSGHDTVSWYQQALGQGPQFIFQYYEEEERQRGNFPDRFSGHQFPNYSSELNVNALLLGDSALYLCASSFRQASYNEQFFGPGTRLTVL.

This clonotype has a count of ten or more. This sequence joins TRBV5-4 and TRBJ2-2; D not resolved. The CDR3 is 13 amino acids. In germline, CDR1 is SGHNT, CDR2 YYREEE (reference sequence). With 5 bases removed from V and 5 bases from J, the gap between germline ends came to 10 bases. The CDR3 region is CASSLRRTGELFF. Here the CDR3 DNA reads TGTGCCAGCAGTCTCCGTCGGACCGGGGAGCTGTTTTTT.

This clonotype has ten or more counts. The chain couples TRBV7-9 to TRBJ2-4; tentative D call: TRBD1 (6 bases). Germline CDR1 reads SEHNR; CDR2 reads FQNEAQ (reference sequence). The ends were cut back, 8 bases at V and 15 bases at J, with 17 bases in the middle. This CDR3 is built from 11 residues. The CDR3 DNA sequence: TGTGCCAGCGGTACAGGGATGATATTGTACTTC. It translates to CASGTGMILYF.

This clonotype has ten or more counts. The chain couples TRBV3-1 to TRBJ2-4; D call uncertain. Germline assignment: CDR1 LGHDT and CDR2 YNNKEL (reference sequence). CDR3 length equals 13 residues. Between the trimmed V and J ends, which lost 1 base and 12 bases, there was a span of 13 bases. CDR3 bases: TGTGCCAGCAGCCAAGCTACTGGAGTGAGTCAGTACTTC. Amino acids: CASSQATGVSQYF.